One and the same sample provided the 6 T cell receptor beta chains below, sequenced in a study of T cells in women clearing cervical HPV infection. The protocol was immunoSEQ multiplex PCR, while the TCRdb copy is restricted to in-frame clones and leaves out a portion. Across more than 20,000 clones, the top ten clones capture roughly 3.5% of the sample. Sequenced sample: blood buffy coat. The receptors derive from a woman aged 18 to 69 with a cervical HPV16 infection that either progressed to CIN3+ or cleared (not recorded which).

On this clone: From the germline J gene comes the end of the CDR3, since the read stops 3 residues before it. V and J are TRBV5-1 and TRBJ1-4, with a tentative D call TRBD1 (5 bases). Germline loops: CDR1 SGHRS, CDR2 YFSETQ. V lost 4 bases to trimming and J lost 8 bases, with 15 bases between them. This CDR3 spans 14 amino acids. CDR3 residues: CASSPRGAREKLFF. CDR3 DNA (partial): TGCGCCAGCAGCCCCCGCGGGGCAAGGGAAAAA.

Points on this clone: The DNA ends 3 residues before the CDR3 does, and the rest of the CDR3 is filled in from the germline J gene. This chain joins TRBV28 and TRBJ2-5, with 8 bases lining up with TRBD1. The V gene end was trimmed by 3 bases and the J gene end by 5 bases; junction bases not matched to a gene: 5. CDR3 length: 14 residues. Germline V gives CDR1 MDHEN, CDR2 SYDVKM. The CDR3 DNA, read in part, is TGTGCCAGCAGTTTGGACAGGGTGGTGGAGACC. Translated: CASSLDRVVET. Given in full, the CDR3 is CASSLDRVVETQYF.

In the case of this clone: The read ends 3 residues before the CDR3 terminus; that terminus is restored from the germline J gene. The rearrangement uses TRBV2 and TRBJ2-1; D remains ambiguous. V lost 4 bases and J lost 0, with 10 bases in between. Germline V gene data show CDR1 as SNHLY and CDR2 as FYNNEI. CDR3 length equals 15 residues. The CDR3 bases that were read are TGTGCCAGCAGTGTTGAAGTCAGCTCCTACAATGAG. It is translated as CASSVEVSSYNE. The full CDR3 sequence reads CASSVEVSSYNEQFF.

As for this clone: The CDR3 end falls 3 residues outside the read, so it is completed with the germline J gene. The chain couples TRBV27 to TRBJ2-1; 9 bases map to TRBD2. The trim removed 4 bases at V and 5 bases at J, leaving 0 bases unmatched. Germline CDR1 reads MNHEY; CDR2 reads SMNVEV (reference sequence). The CDR3 runs to 13 residues. Partial CDR3 DNA: TGTGCCAGCAGTTGGACTAGCGACAATGAG. Translation gives CASSWTSDNE. The complete CDR3 sequence is CASSWTSDNEQFF.

As regards this clone: The sequence runs out 3 residues before the end of the CDR3; the remainder is reconstructed from the germline J gene. The J gene is TRBJ2-5, the V gene TRBV11-2, with a possible D match to TRBD2 (6 bases). V was trimmed by 3 bases and J by 5 bases, leaving 10 bases between them. This CDR3 comprises 13 residues. CDR1 SGHAT and CDR2 FQNNGV come from the germline V gene. CDR3 sequence: CASSFTEGETQYF. The covered CDR3 bases are TGTGCCAGCAGCTTCACGGAGGGGGAGACC.

Comments on this clone: The CDR3 is cut off 3 residues early in the read; its end comes from the germline J gene. This chain links TRBV18 with TRBJ2-3; D might be TRBD1 (6 bases). Germline V gene data show CDR1 as KGHSH and CDR2 as LQKENI. CDR3 length equals 17 residues. V lost 0 bases and J 0 bases, leaving 13 bases between the germline ends. CDR3 DNA (partial): TGTGCCAGCTCACCACCTGCATGGACAGATAGCACAGATACG. Translated: CASSPPAWTDSTDT. The whole CDR3 region reads CASSPPAWTDSTDTQYF.